This T cell receptor beta chain is from a study of T cell responses to AZD1222 COVID-19 vaccine. TCRdb's table, derived via immunoSEQ multiplex PCR, lists solely in-frame clones and lacks some. The sample holds roughly 150,000 clones, around 85% seen once. Findings and limits, study-wide: No repertoire was sampled before or during the peak T cell response, only after it. Among those given AZD1222, only six or seven were seropositive at baseline.

The CDR3 spans 15 residues. In germline, CDR1 is MNHNS, CDR2 SASEGT. Trimming stripped 2 bases from V and 0 bases from J, with 8 bases between. For this clone: Its antigen is undetermined.

The sequences come from peripheral blood, collected after recovery from COVID-19. The clonotype comes from an adult who had recovered from COVID-19. This rearrangement joins TRBV6-1 to TRBJ1-3; TRBD1 might be the D (6 bases). CDR3 DNA: TGTGCCAGCAGTGAATTAGGGGGCTCTGGAAACACCATATATTTT. This gives the protein CASSELGGSGNTIYF.